A selection of T cell receptor beta chains follows, all from one sample in a study of T cells in localized non-small cell lung cancer. Measured with immunoSEQ multiplex PCR; TCRdb has only the in-frame clones, and not every one. Of about 41,000 clones listed, roughly 86% were seen once; the top ten hold around 2.5%. Here the sequenced sample was peripheral blood, taken before any cancer treatment. Receptor source: a female donor of 60 years or more with stage I squamous cell lung carcinoma. Both conserved end residues are part of each CDR3. The D gene is left open where the match is weak. Clone sizes are given selectively: once, few, many, or a class where the clone is expanded.

TRBV30	NA	TRBJ2-7	TRBD1	TGTGCCTGGAGTTTGGACAGGGACTACGAGCAGTACTTC	CAWSLDRDYEQYF
TRBV18	NA	TRBJ1-2	TRBD1	TGTGCCAGCTCACAGGACAGGGAGGTTAACTATGGCTACACCTTC	CASSQDREVNYGYTF
TRBV7-2	NA	TRBJ1-5	NA	TGTGCCAGCAGCCTCGATCAGGGTAGCAATCAGCCCCAGCATTTT	CASSLDQGSNQPQHF
TRBV18	NA	TRBJ2-3	TRBD2	TGTGCCAGCTCCCTAGGACTAGCGGGAGTCGGAGATACGCAGTATTTT	CASSLGLAGVGDTQYF
TRBV5-4	NA	TRBJ2-7	TRBD1	TGTGCCAGCAGCCGTAGGACAGGCATAACCTACGAGCAGTACTTC	CASSRRTGITYEQYF
TRBV29-1	NA	TRBJ2-1	NA	TGCAGCGTTGAAGATCCTCAGGAGACCCCTGGCAATGACAATGAGCAGTTCTTC	CSVEDPQETPGNDNEQFF
TRBV6-5	NA	TRBJ2-1	NA	TGTGCCAGCAGTTACTCCGGGCAGAAGCAGTTCTTC	CASSYSGQKQFF
TRBV5-4	NA	TRBJ1-3	NA	TGTGCCAGCAACTATGGGGGTCCCGGAAACACCATATATTTT	CASNYGGPGNTIYF
TRBV29-1	NA	TRBJ1-1	NA	TGCAGCGTTGAAGATCCCCGGGGGCGTACTGAAGCTTTCTTT	CSVEDPRGRTEAFF
TRBV6-1	NA	TRBJ2-1	TRBD1	TGTGCCGGATCACAGGGGCCGCCTATCAATGAGCAGTTCTTC	CAGSQGPPINEQFF
TRBV6-6	NA	TRBJ2-1	TRBD1	TGTGCCAGCAGTTACTCGGACAGGGGCAATGAGCAGTTCTTC	CASSYSDRGNEQFF
TRBV19	NA	TRBJ1-2	TRBD1	TGTGCCAGTAGTGAGGGGGCGCTTCCTTATGGCTACACCTTC	CASSEGALPYGYTF
TRBV19	NA	TRBJ2-7	TRBD1	TGTGCCAGTAGTATTGGGACAGGGCCCTCCTACGAGCAGTACTTC	CASSIGTGPSYEQYF
TRBV27	NA	TRBJ2-1	TRBD2	TGTGCCAGCAGTTTTCGGACTAGCGGGAGCTCGCCCAATGAGCAGTTCTTC	CASSFRTSGSSPNEQFF
TRBV27	NA	TRBJ1-1	NA	TGTGCCAGCAGTTTATACGGGCAATCCCCCAGAGCTTTCTTT	CASSLYGQSPRAFF
TRBV19	NA	TRBJ2-5	NA	TGTGCCAGTAGTAGTATCCGGGATCGTCAAGAGACCCAGTACTTC	CASSSIRDRQETQYF
TRBV27	NA	TRBJ2-3	NA	TGTGCCAGCAGTTTATGGATACAGGGTTCGGCCCCGAAACCAGATACGCAGTATTTT	CASSLWIQGSAPKPDTQYF
TRBV7-2	NA	TRBJ2-1	TRBD2	TGTGCCAGCAGCTTAATAGCGGGGTACAATGAGCAGTTCTTC	CASSLIAGYNEQFF
TRBV15	NA	TRBJ2-5	NA	TGTGCCACCAGCCCCCAGGGGGGGTACCAAGAGACCCAGTACTTC	CATSPQGGYQETQYF
TRBV11-2	NA	TRBJ2-1	TRBD2	TGTGCCAGCAGCTGGGCTAAGGCTAGCGGGGTTTACAATGAGCAGTTCTTC	CASSWAKASGVYNEQFF
TRBV7-3	NA	TRBJ2-5	NA	TGTGCCAGCAGCTCCACCCTACAGGGCCCAGGGGAGACCCAGTACTTC	CASSSTLQGPGETQYF
TRBV13	NA	TRBJ2-7	NA	TGTGCCAGCAGCTCGGGTTACGAGCAGTACTTC	CASSSGYEQYF
TRBV9	NA	TRBJ2-7	NA	TGTGCCAGCAGCGCCCACAGGTCCTCGGCCTACGAGCAGTACTTC	CASSAHRSSAYEQYF
TRBV7-9	NA	TRBJ1-4	NA	TGTGCCAGCAGCCCCGGGACAAGTAATGAAAAACTGTTTTTT	CASSPGTSNEKLFF
TRBV6-5	NA	TRBJ2-7	NA	TGTGCCAGCAGTCACGACTACGAGCAGTACTTC	CASSHDYEQYF
TRBV5-4	NA	TRBJ1-2	NA	TGTGCCAGCAGCTTGGTCAGCGTGGGAAACTATGGCTACACCTTC	CASSLVSVGNYGYTF
TRBV28	NA	TRBJ2-3	NA	TGTGCCAGCGGCTCGGGGGTAGATACGCAGTATTTT	CASGSGVDTQYF
TRBV28	NA	TRBJ2-1	NA	TGTGCCAGCAGGCAAGAACTAGATTTCCATGAGCAGTTCTTC	CASRQELDFHEQFF
TRBV7-2	NA	TRBJ2-1	TRBD2	TGTGCCAGCAGCTTACTAGCGGGGTTTTACAATGAGCAGTTCTTC	CASSLLAGFYNEQFF
TRBV19	NA	TRBJ2-1	TRBD2	TGTGCCAGTAGTATGATTCGACTAGCGGGTTTCTACAATGAGCAGTTCTTC	CASSMIRLAGFYNEQFF
TRBV11-2	few	TRBJ2-6	NA	TGTGCCAGCAGCCAACGTATTGGGGCCAACGTCCTGACTTTC	CASSQRIGANVLTF
TRBV5-1	NA	TRBJ2-3	NA	TGCGCCAGCAGCTCCAGCGGACGGTCTAGCACAGATACGCAGTATTTT	CASSSSGRSSTDTQYF
TRBV30	NA	TRBJ2-3	NA	TGTGCCTGGAGTGTTCTTCCGGATACGCAGTATTTT	CAWSVLPDTQYF
TRBV10-3	NA	TRBJ2-2	TRBD2	TGTGCCATCAGTGGCCTAGCGGGAGGAACCACCGGGGAGCTGTTTTTT	CAISGLAGGTTGELFF
TRBV18	NA	TRBJ2-2	TRBD1	TGTGCCAGCTCACCACCGTTATTAATCCGCCAGACAGGGCAACTGAGGTTGAGGACCGGGGAGCTGTTTTTT	CASSPPLLIRQTGQLRLRTGELFF
TRBV6-6	once	TRBJ1-1	TRBD1	TGTGCCAGCAGTTACTCGGGACAGTCAAGAGAAGCTTTCTTT	CASSYSGQSREAFF
TRBV4-3	NA	TRBJ2-1	NA	TGCGCCAGCAGCCAGGCTGACAGGAGGGACAATGAGCAGTTCTTC	CASSQADRRDNEQFF
TRBV18	NA	TRBJ2-5	NA	TGTGCCAGCTCAGAACTAGCTCAAGAGACCCAGTACTTC	CASSELAQETQYF
TRBV29-1	NA	TRBJ2-1	TRBD2	TGCAGCGTTAAGGAATGGGGAAGCGGGAGCTCCTACAATGAGCAGTTCTTC	CSVKEWGSGSSYNEQFF
TRBV19	NA	TRBJ1-1	NA	TGTGCCAGTAAGGGGAATCCGGGGGGCACTGAAGCTTTCTTT	CASKGNPGGTEAFF
TRBV30	NA	TRBJ2-1	NA	TGTGCCTGGAGGAGGGGGACCAGCTCCTACAATGAGCAGTTCTTC	CAWRRGTSSYNEQFF
TRBV9	NA	TRBJ2-7	NA	TGTGCCAGCAGCGACGGCAGTCCCTACGAGCAGTACTTC	CASSDGSPYEQYF
TRBV5-4	NA	TRBJ2-3	TRBD2	TGTGCCAGCAGCTTGCCGACTAGCGGGAGTACAGATACGCAGTATTTT	CASSLPTSGSTDTQYF
TRBV5-1	NA	TRBJ2-1	TRBD2	TGCGCCAGCAGTCCGACTAGCGGCTTCTACAATGAGCAGTTCTTC	CASSPTSGFYNEQFF
TRBV28	NA	TRBJ2-5	TRBD2	TGTGCCAGCAGTTCCCCCGGGCTAGCGGGAGTTCTCCAAGAGACCCAGTACTTC	CASSSPGLAGVLQETQYF
TRBV12-2	NA	TRBJ2-2	NA	TGTGCAAGTCGCTTTATACGGACCAATCGCACCGGGGAGCTGTTTTTT	CASRFIRTNRTGELFF
TRBV7-9	NA	TRBJ2-1	TRBD2	TGTGCCAGCAGCTTAGTGTCAGGCGGCGCGGGGGGGACCTACAATGAGCAGTTCTTC	CASSLVSGGAGGTYNEQFF
TRBV7-2	NA	TRBJ2-3	NA	TGTGCCAGCAGCTTAAGCCTAGCTGGCACAGATACGCAGTATTTT	CASSLSLAGTDTQYF
TRBV29-1	NA	TRBJ2-7	TRBD1	TGCAGCGTCCTCGGGACAGGGTGGGAAGAGCAGTACTTC	CSVLGTGWEEQYF
TRBV6-5	NA	TRBJ1-2	TRBD1	TGTGCCAGCAGCCGAGCGACAGGGGATGGCTACACCTTC	CASSRATGDGYTF
TRBV5-1	NA	TRBJ1-4	NA	TGCGCCAGCCGACACGGAGGAAGTAATGAAAAACTGTTTTTT	CASRHGGSNEKLFF
TRBV5-1	NA	TRBJ2-5	TRBD2	TGCGCCAGCAGCTTCAACGGACTAGCGGGAGTCGCAGAGACCCAGTACTTC	CASSFNGLAGVAETQYF
TRBV28	NA	TRBJ1-2	NA	TGTGCCAGCAGTTTAGATGGGGGCGCTAGGTATGGCTACACCTTC	CASSLDGGARYGYTF